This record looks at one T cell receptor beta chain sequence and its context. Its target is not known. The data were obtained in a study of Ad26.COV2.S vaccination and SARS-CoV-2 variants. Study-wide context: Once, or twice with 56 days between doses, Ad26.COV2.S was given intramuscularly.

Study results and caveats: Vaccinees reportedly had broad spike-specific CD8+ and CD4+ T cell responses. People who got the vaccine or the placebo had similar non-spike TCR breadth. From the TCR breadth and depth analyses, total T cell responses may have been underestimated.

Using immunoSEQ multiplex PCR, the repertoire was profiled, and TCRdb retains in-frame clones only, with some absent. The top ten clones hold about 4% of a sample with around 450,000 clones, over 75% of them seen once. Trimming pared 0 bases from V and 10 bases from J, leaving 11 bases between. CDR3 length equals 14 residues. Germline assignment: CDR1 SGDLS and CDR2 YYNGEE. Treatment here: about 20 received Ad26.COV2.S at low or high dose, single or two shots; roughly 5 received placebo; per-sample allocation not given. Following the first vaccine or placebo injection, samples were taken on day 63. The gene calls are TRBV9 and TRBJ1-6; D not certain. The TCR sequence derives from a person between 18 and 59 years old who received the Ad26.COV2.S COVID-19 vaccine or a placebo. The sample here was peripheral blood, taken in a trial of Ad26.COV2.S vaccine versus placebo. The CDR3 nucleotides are TGTGCCAGCAGCGTAGGGTGGGGTACATCACCCCTCCACTTT. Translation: CASSVGWGTSPLHF.